One sample yielded the 18 T cell receptor beta chains listed below, sequenced in a study of blood T cells in healthy people across ages (dated by TCRdb to between 2015 and 2016). The library was generated by 5' RACE. Sequencing relied on an Illumina HiSeq 2500. A second roughly 6 to 12 cycle PCR used a sample-barcoded 5' primer and a J-beta primer mix. TCRdb reanalyzed the raw reads on its own, using fastp at Q25 for trimming and MiXCR for clone calling, and kept in-frame beta chains. Identical CDR3 proteins give one entry, which carries the most common genes and DNA. The sample records some 790,000 distinct CDR3 sequences, under 35% of which are singletons. The ten largest clones add up to approximately 15% of the sample. Sequenced: blood. All receptors derive from a woman older than 75 in good health.

This clonotype was found many times. This rearrangement joins TRBV7-9 to TRBJ1-2; 7 nucleotides agree with TRBD1. The CDR3 consists of 15 residues. The germline V gene has CDR1 SEHNR and CDR2 FQNEAQ (reference sequence). V trimming: 5 bases; J trimming: 3 bases; junction bases outside the gene matches: 9. CDR3 bases: TGTGCCAGCAGCATTGGCGGACAGGATCACTATGGCTACACCTTC. This sequence encodes CASSIGGQDHYGYTF.

This clonotype was recorded many times. The chain has TRBV4-2 and TRBJ2-4, with TRBD2 matching 12 bases. The germline V gene encodes CDR1 LGHNA and CDR2 YNFKEQ. The CDR3 totals 16 residues. V lost 1 base, J lost 9 bases, and 7 bases stayed unmatched. This CDR3 is CASSQGTSGDFGIQYF. DNA of the CDR3: TGTGCCAGCAGCCAAGGGACTAGCGGGGATTTTGGCATTCAGTACTTC.

In this sample, this clonotype turned up many times. The rearrangement uses TRBV7-8 and TRBJ2-3; D is possibly TRBD1 (6 bases). Per germline, CDR1 SGHVS and CDR2 FQNEAQ. The CDR3 totals 15 residues. Trimming left V 5 bases short and J 1 base short, with 13 bases between. The CDR3 bases are TGTGCCAGCAGCCGGAGACAGGCCCGCACAGATACGCAGTATTTT. The encoded protein is CASSRRQARTDTQYF.

This clonotype was counted only a few times. This chain uses TRBV10-2 with TRBJ1-5; D possibly corresponds to TRBD1 (5 bases). The CDR3 runs to 18 residues. The V and J ends lost 0 bases and 0 bases respectively, with 15 bases between them. From germline, CDR1 is WSHSY and CDR2 SAAADI. The CDR3 nucleotides are TGCGCCAGCAGTGAGTCGGGATTTAGAGGGGTTAGCAATCAGCCCCAGCATTTT. Its translation: CASSESGFRGVSNQPQHF.

This clonotype was found many times. The chain couples TRBV5-6 to TRBJ1-2; D not resolved. CDR1 and CDR2 from the germline V gene are SGHDT and YYEEEE. V lost 1 base and J lost 5, with 9 bases in between. The CDR3 length is 13 residues. CDR3 in DNA: TGTGCCAGCAGCTTGAACAGCAAATATGGCTACACCTTC. Encoded protein: CASSLNSKYGYTF.

Details on this clonotype: With a much larger clone just one base away, this may be a read error. The rearrangement joins TRBV2 to TRBJ2-1, with D possibly TRBD2 on 6 matching bases. Germline V gene data show CDR1 as SNHLY and CDR2 as FYNNEI. V lost 6 bases and J lost 1, with 16 bases in between. CDR3 length: 16 residues. CDR3 nucleotides: TGTGCCAGCAGCGAGTACAGTGGAGGGTCCTACAATGAGCAGTTCTTC. Its translation: CASSEYSGGSYNEQFF.

The chain is built from TRBV7-2 and TRBJ2-5; no clear D. Between the trimmed V and J ends, which lost 3 bases and 1 base, there was a span of 15 bases. Germline loops: CDR1 SGHTA, CDR2 FQGNSA. This CDR3 contains 16 residues. The CDR3 reads CASSFGRAGPQETQYF. The DNA for the CDR3 is TGTGCCAGCAGCTTCGGACGAGCTGGGCCCCAAGAGACCCAGTACTTC.

This clonotype was seen just once. The chain has TRBV29-1 and TRBJ2-3; TRBD2 matches at 14 bases. The germline V gene encodes CDR1 SQVTM and CDR2 ANQGSEA. V was pared by 7 bases and J by 4 bases, with 7 bases of the junction left unmatched. This CDR3 is built from 15 residues. The CDR3 sequence: CSGSGLAGGSDTQYF. For the CDR3, the DNA is TGCAGCGGCAGCGGACTAGCGGGAGGATCAGATACGCAGTATTTT.

This clonotype was picked up many times. The V gene is TRBV15, the J gene TRBJ2-1; D is perhaps TRBD2 (6 bases). The CDR3 extends over 15 amino acids. V dropped 0 bases and J dropped 2 bases, with 8 bases sitting between them. Germline CDR1 and CDR2: LNHNV and YYDKDF (reference sequence). DNA for the CDR3: TGTGCCACCAGCAGAGATGGCGGGGCCTACAATGAGCAGTTCTTC. Translating it yields CATSRDGGAYNEQFF. Full variable domain (remainder filled in from reference TRBV15 and TRBJ2-1): DAMVIQNPRYQVTQFGKPVTLSCSQTLNHNVMYWYQQKSSQAPKLLFHYYDKDFNNEADTPDNFQSRRPNTSFCFLDIRSPGLGDTAMYLCATSRDGGAYNEQFFGPGTRLTVL.

This clonotype appeared a single time. The J gene is TRBJ1-4, the V gene TRBV19; 8 bases match TRBD1. The CDR3 runs to 13 residues. Germline lookup yields CDR1 LNHDA and CDR2 SQIVND (reference sequence). The ends lost 9 bases at V and 6 bases at J; junction bases unmatched: 6. CDR3 amino acids: CASHGQGYEKLFF. CDR3 in DNA: TGTGCCAGCCACGGACAGGGATATGAAAAACTGTTTTTT.

This clonotype has a count of ten or more. V is TRBV11-2 and J is TRBJ1-2; D ambiguous. Per germline, CDR1 SGHAT and CDR2 FQNNGV. V shed 0 bases and J shed 0 bases, with 8 bases lying between them. The CDR3 is made up of 15 amino acids. The CDR3: CASSLDGIANYGYTF. For the CDR3, the DNA is TGTGCCAGCAGCTTAGACGGAATAGCTAACTATGGCTACACCTTC. The whole variable domain, filled in from reference TRBV11-2 and TRBJ1-2, reads EAGVAQSPRYKIIEKRQSVAFWCNPISGHATLYWYQQILGQGPKLLIQFQNNGVVDDSQLPKDRFSAERLKGVDSTLKIQPAKLEDSAVYLCASSLDGIANYGYTFGSGTRLTVV.

Notes on this clonotype: With a much larger clone just one base away, this may be a read error. The genes are TRBV5-1 and TRBJ2-1; 9 nucleotides align to TRBD1. The V and J ends lost 3 bases and 6 bases, in that order; junction bases with no gene match: 4. The CDR3 extends over 14 amino acids. Germline assignment: CDR1 SGHRS and CDR2 YFSETQ. As DNA, the CDR3 is TGCGCCAGCAGCTGGGACAGGGTTGGCAATGAGCAGTTCTTC. This sequence encodes CASSWDRVGNEQFF.

This clonotype was seen repeatedly, ten times or more. The chain links TRBV11-2 to TRBJ2-5; 14 nucleotides line up with TRBD2. Trimming at V came to 3 bases and at J to 10 bases, leaving 10 bases not matched to a gene. This CDR3 comprises 16 residues. Germline V gene data show CDR1 as SGHAT and CDR2 as FQNNGV. CDR3 DNA: TGTGCCAGCAGCTTGGGCGGGACTAGCGGGGGTCGGAGCCAGTACTTC. Translation: CASSLGGTSGGRSQYF. The variable domain in full, with the rest retrieved from reference TRBV11-2 and TRBJ2-5, is EAGVAQSPRYKIIEKRQSVAFWCNPISGHATLYWYQQILGQGPKLLIQFQNNGVVDDSQLPKDRFSAERLKGVDSTLKIQPAKLEDSAVYLCASSLGGTSGGRSQYFGPGTRLLVL.

The CDR3: CASSLIQGIQATEAFF. DNA of the CDR3: TGTGCCAGCAGCTTAATCCAGGGGATTCAAGCCACTGAAGCTTTCTTT. The chain links TRBV5-6 to TRBJ1-1; tentatively, D is TRBD1 (6 bases). From germline, CDR1 is SGHDT and CDR2 YYEEEE. This CDR3 has 16 amino acids. Trimming removed 2 bases at V and 4 bases at J, with 18 bases between.

V gene TRBV20-1 combines with J gene TRBJ2-5, with D tentatively TRBD2 (7 bases). The CDR3 extends over 14 amino acids. From germline, CDR1 is DFQATT and CDR2 SNEGSKA (reference sequence). The CDR3 nucleotides are TGCAGCCAAAGGGGGGGGGGGCCTGGAAAGACCCAGTACTTC. Protein sequence: CSQRGGGPGKTQYF.

This clonotype was seen at least ten times. J is TRBJ2-7 and V is TRBV18; 10 nucleotides line up with TRBD1. V lost 0 bases, J lost 6 bases, and 2 bases stayed unmatched. There are 14 residues in the CDR3. Germline CDR1 KGHSH, CDR2 LQKENI. The DNA of the CDR3 is TGTGCCAGCTCACCACCGGGACAGGGGTCCGAGCAGTACTTC. It encodes CASSPPGQGSEQYF.

This clonotype was picked up many times. The chain couples TRBV5-6 to TRBJ1-5; D might be TRBD1 (5 bases). Germline CDR1 SGHDT, CDR2 YYEEEE. V was pared by 0 bases and J by 10 bases, with 11 bases between. CDR3 length equals 13 residues. CDR3 in DNA: TGTGCCAGCAGCTTGGACCCTGACAGACCCCAGCATTTT. As protein: CASSLDPDRPQHF. Together with reference TRBV5-6 and TRBJ1-5, the CDR3 gives the full variable domain: DAGVTQSPTHLIKTRGQQVTLRCSPKSGHDTVSWYQQALGQGPQFIFQYYEEEERQRGNFPDRFSGHQFPNYSSELNVNALLLGDSALYLCASSLDPDRPQHFGDGTRLSIL.

Many counts were recorded for this clonotype. V and J are TRBV7-2 and TRBJ2-3; 8 bases line up with TRBD2. CDR1 is SGHTA and CDR2 is FQGNSA in the germline V gene. The ends lost 2 bases at V and 6 bases at J; junction bases unmatched: 10. There are 16 residues in the CDR3. This chain's CDR3 is CASSLSTGTRVDTQYF. DNA of the CDR3: TGTGCCAGCAGCTTAAGTACCGGGACTAGGGTGGATACGCAGTATTTT.